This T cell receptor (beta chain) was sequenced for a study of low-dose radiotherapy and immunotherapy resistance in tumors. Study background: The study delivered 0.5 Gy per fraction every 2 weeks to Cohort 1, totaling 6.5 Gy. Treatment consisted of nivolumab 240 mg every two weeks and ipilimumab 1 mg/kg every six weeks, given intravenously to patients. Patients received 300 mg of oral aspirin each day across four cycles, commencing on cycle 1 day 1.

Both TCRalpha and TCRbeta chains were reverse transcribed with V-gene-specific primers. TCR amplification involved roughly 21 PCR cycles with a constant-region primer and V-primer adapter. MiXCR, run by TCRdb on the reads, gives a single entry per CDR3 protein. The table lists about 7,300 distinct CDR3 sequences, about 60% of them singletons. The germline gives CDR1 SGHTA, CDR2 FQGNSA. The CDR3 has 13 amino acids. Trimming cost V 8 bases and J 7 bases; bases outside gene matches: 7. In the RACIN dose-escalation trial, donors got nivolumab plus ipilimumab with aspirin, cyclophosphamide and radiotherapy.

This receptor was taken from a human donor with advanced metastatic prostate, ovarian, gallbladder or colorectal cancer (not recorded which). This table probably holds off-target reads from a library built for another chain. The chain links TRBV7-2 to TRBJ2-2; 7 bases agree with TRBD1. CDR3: CASPDRVDGELFF. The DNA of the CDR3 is TGTGCCAGCCCTGACAGGGTTGACGGGGAGCTGTTTTTT.